The TCR beta chain described here comes from a study of T cell responses to AZD1222 COVID-19 vaccine. Sequenced by immunoSEQ multiplex PCR; TCRdb stores in-frame clones only, minus some. The sample has fewer than 200,000 clones; about 92% are singletons. In the case of this clone: Antigen unknown.

Points from the study as a whole: Following two doses of AZD1222, Spike-specific TCR breadth and depth rose. Close to half of spike-specific TCRs reportedly recognize unmutated variant regions. Donors were chiefly white British, with a greater number of females, and clonal diversity was perhaps underestimated.

The specimen was peripheral blood, collected on day 0 of AZD1222 vaccination. The sequence was collected from an adult in good health.

The CDR3 region has the DNA TGTGCCACCCTCTTTAACCCGAACACTGAAGCTTTCTTT. Translating it yields CATLFNPNTEAFF. This chain connects TRBV11-1 to TRBJ1-1, with unresolved D. Trimming took off 10 bases at V and 1 base at J, with 13 bases between the two ends. Germline CDR1 SGHAT, CDR2 FQDESV (reference sequence). This CDR3 spans 13 amino acids.